Sequencing of this TCR beta chain was carried out in a study of shared clonotypes between healthy human individuals. Study-level findings and limits: Generation probability values for non-shared clonotypes were lower than those for clonotypes shared by all four donors.

V gave up 0 bases and J gave up 10 bases; unmatched junction bases: 8. The CDR3 is 14 residues long. Germline-derived CDR1 and CDR2 are SGHAT and FQNNGV. Deep level was the assay's run setting. Genomic DNA belonging to each subset was distributed in equal measure over several immunoSEQ plates. Per the study methods: Filtering was not the same, since immunoSEQ gave junction-only sequences without quality scores. Libraries were prepared by immunoSEQ multiplex PCR; TCRdb keeps only in-frame clonotypes and omits some of them. That table is the source of V, J and clone size, and D and trimming were worked out from the DNA. Of hundreds of thousands of clones detected, about 90% appear once; the ten largest clones hold roughly 22%. This clone came up many times. The antigen is unknown. Naive-designated CD8 cells lacked CD45RO, were positively enriched for CCR7, and omitted terminally differentiated effector memory CD45RA+ cells.

The TCR comes from a man between 25 and 39 years old in good health. The gene calls are TRBV11-2 and TRBJ1-1; 7 bases are a match to TRBD1. The sequenced sample consisted of naive CD8+ T cells sorted from blood. The DNA of the CDR3 is TGTGCCAGCAGCTTAGAGTCGACAGGGTGGGGAGCTTTCTTT. Amino acids: CASSLESTGWGAFF. Using reference TRBV11-2 and TRBJ1-1 for the parts outside the CDR3, the full variable domain is EAGVAQSPRYKIIEKRQSVAFWCNPISGHATLYWYQQILGQGPKLLIQFQNNGVVDDSQLPKDRFSAERLKGVDSTLKIQPAKLEDSAVYLCASSLESTGWGAFFGQGTRLTVV.